This T cell receptor (beta chain) was documented in a study of beta chain features in type 1 diabetes. Investigators reverse transcribed all isolated RNA, so they sequenced expressed TCRB transcripts. The protocol was immunoSEQ multiplex PCR, while the TCRdb copy is restricted to in-frame clones and leaves out a portion. Among 600,000 or so clones listed, about an eighth were seen once. Staining for CD45RO/CCR7/CD25/CD127/CD95/CD27 allowed sorting of CD4+ naive, central memory, regulatory and stem cell-like memory cells. Notes on the study in general: Researchers report that Type 1 diabetes patients had moderately but significantly shorter TCRB CDR3s across all four CD4+ subsets. Equally in patients and controls, shorter templates might have been favored by PCR. Cells expressing TCR highly could be over-represented by cDNA sequencing.

This clone was observed a few times. The antigen remains unidentified. Trimming pared 0 bases from V and 5 bases from J, leaving 13 bases between. Germline V CDR1 and CDR2: SGHAT, FQNNGV. The length of the CDR3 is 15 residues. V gene TRBV11-2 combines with J gene TRBJ1-2, with a tentative D call TRBD1 (5 bases). The sample consisted of naive CD4+ T cells from blood. This TCR was recovered from a man aged 25-45 years with type 1 diabetes. CDR3 loop: CASSLEEGNRYGYTF. CDR3 DNA: TGTGCCAGCAGCTTAGAGGAGGGGAATCGGTATGGCTACACCTTC. The variable domain in full, completed from reference TRBV11-2 and TRBJ1-2, reads EAGVAQSPRYKIIEKRQSVAFWCNPISGHATLYWYQQILGQGPKLLIQFQNNGVVDDSQLPKDRFSAERLKGVDSTLKIQPAKLEDSAVYLCASSLEEGNRYGYTFGSGTRLTVV.